This T cell receptor (beta chain) was observed in a study of technical replicates of blood from a few donors (dated by TCRdb to between 2016 and 2019). The library came from the immunoSEQ multiplex PCR assay. The source is immuneACCESS, and TCRdb retained only in-frame sequences with V and J called. Part of the clones is not carried over; for the studies checked, unresolved V genes explain less than half of this, and the remainder is unexplained. This sample has tens of thousands of clones in its table, and approximately 94% of those were observed once. Roughly 0.37% of the sample is held by the ten biggest clonotypes. As concerns this clone: No cognate antigen has been identified for it. No per-base quality is available; no much larger clone lies one base away.

V lost 0 bases and J lost 4 bases; the stretch between them is 16 bases long. The CDR3 sequence holds 16 residues, the cysteine and phenylalanine included. Kept here is only the CDR3 DNA, which spans 48 bases and is read in frame from base 1. CDR1 and CDR2 are read off the germline V gene as SGHRS and YFSETQ. The receptor was isolated from a human donor in good health. Sequenced input: T cells isolated from PBMCs. The chain joins TRBV5-1 to TRBJ2-5, with an unclear D gene assignment. The nucleotide sequence is given as TGCGCCAGCAGCTTGGCCTCCAGGATGGTTGTAGAGACCCAGTACTTC. This encodes CASSLASRMVVETQYF. The reference TRBV5-1 and TRBJ2-5 proteins fill in what lies around the CDR3, so the full variable domain reads KAGVTQTPRYLIKTRGQQVTLSCSPISGHRSVSWYQQTPGQGLQFLFEYFSETQRNKGNFPGRFSGRQFSNSRSEMNVSTLELGDSALYLCASSLASRMVVETQYFGPGTRLLVL.